Listed below are T cell receptor beta chains from one sample, sequenced in a study of T-cell reconstitution after alpha-beta-depleted transplantation in children. TCRdb fed the PCR reads into MiXCR, producing one record per CDR3 protein. The sample has more than 85,000 distinct CDR3 sequences, 7% to 8% seen once. The source material was PBMCs, sampled before TCRalphabeta/CD19-depleted stem cell transplant. All receptors derive from a boy between 2 and 10 years old with acute lymphoblastic leukemia, due to receive a stem cell transplant. Each CDR3 is given with its conserved first and last residue. The D gene is left open where the match is weak. Clone size is not always given. Where it is, it says once, few, many or a class for expanded clones.

d_gene | abundance | j_gene | v_gene | CDR3nt | CDR3aa
TRBD1 | many | TRBJ2-5 | TRBV6-1 | TGTGCCAGCAGTGACCGGGACAGGGCGGGGGAGACCCAGTACTTC | CASSDRDRAGETQYF
- | large | TRBJ1-2 | TRBV4-3 | TGCGCCAGCAGCCAAGTTGGCAGTCGGGGAGGTGGCTACACCTTC | CASSQVGSRGGGYTF
- | many | TRBJ1-1 | TRBV5-1 | TGCGCCAGCAGCTCGGGGGGGACATGGGAAGCTTTCTTT | CASSSGGTWEAFF
- | few | TRBJ1-5 | TRBV20-1 | TGCAGTGCTAGGCAGGATAGCAATCAGCCCCAGCATTTT | CSARQDSNQPQHF
- | - | TRBJ1-1 | TRBV6-5 | TGTGCCAGCAGTTACGGGCGGATGAACACTGAAGCTTTCTTT | CASSYGRMNTEAFF
- | many | TRBJ2-3 | TRBV24-1 | TGTGCCACCAGTGATCATGGACTCCAAACAGATACGCAGTATTTT | CATSDHGLQTDTQYF
- | - | TRBJ2-3 | TRBV7-9 | TGTGCCAGCAGCTTAGCAAAGGGGAAGAGAGCAGATACGCAGTATTTT | CASSLAKGKRADTQYF
TRBD1 | many | TRBJ1-2 | TRBV20-1 | TGCAGTGCTACGATCAGGGGGGACTACACCTTC | CSATIRGDYTF
TRBD1 | - | TRBJ2-1 | TRBV3-1 | TGTGCCAGCAGCCAAGGTGGGACAGGCAACAATGAGCAGTTCTTC | CASSQGGTGNNEQFF
- | few | TRBJ1-1 | TRBV5-1 | TGCGCCAGCAGGTTGGGCGGGTCGACGAACACTGAAGCTTTCTTT | CASRLGGSTNTEAFF
- | many | TRBJ1-1 | TRBV11-2 | TGTGCCAGCAGCCCAAAAAAGGAAGCTTTCTTT | CASSPKKEAFF
- | many | TRBJ1-5 | TRBV6-1 | TGTGCCAGCAGTGAAGTTGAGAATCAGCCCCAGCATTTT | CASSEVENQPQHF
- | many | TRBJ2-3 | TRBV4-2 | TGTGCCAGCAGCCAAGCGTCGGTCAGGGCGCAGTATTTT | CASSQASVRAQYF
- | many | TRBJ2-7 | TRBV27 | TGTGCCAGCAGTGTGGGAGTACCCTACGAGCAGTACTTC | CASSVGVPYEQYF
- | - | TRBJ1-1 | TRBV14 | TGTGCCAGCAGCCCATCAGGGTCCCCGAACACTGAAGCTTTCTTT | CASSPSGSPNTEAFF
- | few | TRBJ1-6 | TRBV5-1 | TGCGCCAGCAGAGACAGAGTTGGCTCCTATAATTCACCCCTCCACTTT | CASRDRVGSYNSPLHF
- | many | TRBJ2-7 | TRBV7-9 | TGTGCCAGCAGCTCACCTCGCTCCTACGAGCAGTACTTC | CASSSPRSYEQYF
- | many | TRBJ2-7 | TRBV14 | TGTGCCAGCAGCCACATTCAGGGAAGGAGCTCCTACGAGCAGTACTTC | CASSHIQGRSSYEQYF
- | - | TRBJ1-1 | TRBV5-5 | TGTGCCAGCAGCTTTTCAAGTCTCCCATTTGGGAACACTGAAGCTTTCTTT | CASSFSSLPFGNTEAFF
- | - | TRBJ1-1 | TRBV27 | TGTGCCAGCAGGCCCTGGGTAGCCTCAATGAACACTGAAGCTTTCTTT | CASRPWVASMNTEAFF
- | - | TRBJ1-2 | TRBV29-1 | TGCAGCGTTGGACCACCTTTGAGGGACGGCGGCTACACCTTC | CSVGPPLRDGGYTF
TRBD2 | - | TRBJ2-5 | TRBV11-2 | TGTGCCAGCAGCTTAGCTAGCGGGGGGGAAGAGACCCAGTACTTC | CASSLASGGEETQYF
- | - | TRBJ1-1 | TRBV7-3 | TGTGCCAGCAGCTTAAACCCCTTTGGGGGCACTGAAGCTTTCTTT | CASSLNPFGGTEAFF
- | many | TRBJ1-2 | TRBV10-3 | TGTGCCATCAGTAGGCCGAACTATGGCTACACCTTC | CAISRPNYGYTF
- | - | TRBJ2-5 | TRBV20-1 | TGCAGTGTTACAGGGTTCCAAGAGACCCAGTACTTC | CSVTGFQETQYF
- | many | TRBJ2-7 | TRBV7-2 | TGTGCCAGCAGCTTGGGCATAGAGCAGTACTTC | CASSLGIEQYF
TRBD1 | many | TRBJ1-3 | TRBV19 | TGTGCCAGTAGTCCTGCGGACAGGGTCTCTGGAAACACCATATATTTT | CASSPADRVSGNTIYF
- | many | TRBJ2-1 | TRBV15 | TGTGCCACCAGCAGAGACGGCGGGCCTCAACGGGGCAATGAGCAGTTCTTC | CATSRDGGPQRGNEQFF
TRBD2 | many | TRBJ2-1 | TRBV20-1 | TGCAGTGCTAGTAGGGGCGGGGGGGCTTACAATGAGCAGTTCTTC | CSASRGGGAYNEQFF
- | - | TRBJ2-6 | TRBV3-1 | TGTGCCAGCAGCCAAGAAGGTCGGTGGGGTCTGAGCGGGGCCAACGTCCTGACTTTC | CASSQEGRWGLSGANVLTF
- | - | TRBJ1-2 | TRBV6-1 | TGTGCCAGCATGGGGGGCTATAACTATGGCTACACCTTC | CASMGGYNYGYTF
- | - | TRBJ2-7 | TRBV29-1 | TGCAGCGCCGGGGGAGCCGGGGAGCAGTACTTC | CSAGGAGEQYF
TRBD2 | - | TRBJ2-7 | TRBV3-1 | TGTGCCAGCTGCCCCGGACTAGCGGGGGGGCTGTCCTACGAGCAGTACTTC | CASCPGLAGGLSYEQYF
- | few | TRBJ2-2 | TRBV7-9 | TGTGCCAGTGCGGTCGAGCGCAACCCGTCCGGGGAGCTGTTTTTT | CASAVERNPSGELFF
- | many | TRBJ1-2 | TRBV20-1 | TGCAGTGCCCGGGACGGACGGAACTATGGCTACACCTTC | CSARDGRNYGYTF
TRBD2 | few | TRBJ2-3 | TRBV6-5 | TGTGCCAGCAGTTATCAACTAGCGGGGGCCATAAGCGGTACGCAGTATTTT | CASSYQLAGAISGTQYF
- | many | TRBJ2-7 | TRBV27 | TGTGCCAGCAGCCCAGGAAGCTCCTACGAGCAGTACTTC | CASSPGSSYEQYF
TRBD2 | many | TRBJ2-2 | TRBV11-3 | TGTGCCAGCAGCCCCTCGCGGGGGGGAAAGGCCGGGGAGCTGTTTTTT | CASSPSRGGKAGELFF
TRBD1 | many | TRBJ2-5 | TRBV29-1 | TGCAGCGTTCGAGATGCCAGGGGGCCCCAAGAGACCCAGTACTTC | CSVRDARGPQETQYF
- | - | TRBJ1-2 | TRBV6-5 | TGTGCCAGCAGTTACGGGCAGGGCTACACCTTC | CASSYGQGYTF
- | few | TRBJ2-7 | TRBV2 | TGTGCCAGCCGGACGGATACCTACGAGCAGTACTTC | CASRTDTYEQYF
- | - | TRBJ1-1 | TRBV3-1 | TGTGCCAGCAGCCACGCCGGGGGTGCTGAAGCTTTCTTT | CASSHAGGAEAFF
TRBD2 | - | TRBJ2-1 | TRBV7-9 | TGTGCCAGCAGCTTAGCGGCGAGCGGGGGGCCCAATGAGCAGTTCTTC | CASSLAASGGPNEQFF
- | - | TRBJ1-2 | TRBV7-3 | TGTGCCAGCAGTCTTAAGGGGGGCCATGGCTACACCTTC | CASSLKGGHGYTF
TRBD1 | few | TRBJ1-5 | TRBV2 | TGTGCCAGCAGGGGGACAGGGGGCGCCTGGGGTCAGCCCCAGCATTTT | CASRGTGGAWGQPQHF
TRBD1 | medium-sized | TRBJ2-1 | TRBV5-1 | TGCGCCAGCAGCGCGGACAGGGAGACCTACAATGAGCAGTTCTTC | CASSADRETYNEQFF
- | few | TRBJ1-2 | TRBV4-1 | TGCGCCAGCAGCCAGGGGACGAGGTCTAACTATGGCTACACCTTC | CASSQGTRSNYGYTF
- | few | TRBJ1-2 | TRBV28 | TGTGCCAGCAGTTCCAGGGTATCCTATGGCTACACCTTC | CASSSRVSYGYTF
TRBD1 | few | TRBJ1-5 | TRBV20-1 | TGCAGTGCTAGACGGACAGGGGCGCCTGCCCAGCATTTT | CSARRTGAPAQHF
TRBD1 | many | TRBJ1-6 | TRBV2 | TGTGCCAGCAGTACCGGGACAGGGAATTCACCCCTCCACTTT | CASSTGTGNSPLHF
- | many | TRBJ2-5 | TRBV15 | TGTGCCACCAGCAGAGCATCGGAGACCCAGTACTTC | CATSRASETQYF
- | many | TRBJ2-5 | TRBV12-3/TRBV12-4 | TGTGCCAGCAGTTGGGCAGGGAGGCAAGAGACCCAGTACTTC | CASSWAGRQETQYF
- | few | TRBJ1-2 | TRBV29-1 | TGCAGCGTTGAAGATAGGGGGGCAGGGGAAAATAACTATGGCTACACCTTC | CSVEDRGAGENNYGYTF
TRBD1 | - | TRBJ2-6 | TRBV15 | TGTGCCACCAGGACCAAGACAGGGCCTCTCTCTGGGGCCAACGTCCTGACTTTC | CATRTKTGPLSGANVLTF
- | - | TRBJ1-1 | TRBV7-3 | TGTGCCAGCAGCTTATCGGGGGACACTGAAGCTTTCTTT | CASSLSGDTEAFF